This TCR beta chain emerged from a study of blood T cell repertoires in COVID-19 (dated by TCRdb to 2019 to 2021). Turning to the overall study: Samples from collaborators originated in the United States, Italy and Spain and spanned both the acute and convalescent phases of COVID-19. Samples came from the ongoing ImmuneRACE study (first 160 participants) plus 1,254 subjects from 6 global collaborators. The prospective study material was composed of cDNA or gDNA derived from T cells, B-cell-depleted T cells, or PBMCs. Nearly every sample came with metadata listing a de-identified subject ID, COVID-19 status, age in years and sex. Where available, HLA class I and class II types were obtained from metadata supplied by the sample provider rather than from assay-based typing. The repertoires were released in a freely available public database intended as a resource for research on the immune response to SARS-CoV-2. The dataset comprised deeply sampled blood TCRbeta repertoires from subjects exposed to, actively infected with, or recovered from COVID-19.

In the prospective study, participants were about 18 to 90 years old, resided in about two dozen geographic areas of the United States, and were enrolled through a virtual design. To assign participants to cohorts, the prospective study relied on clinical history that participants themselves reported in a screening survey and a study questionnaire. Recovered participants in ImmuneRACE Cohort 3 were defined by two consecutive negative NP/OP PCR tests, clearance by a healthcare professional, or resolution of symptoms. In the prospective study, mobile phlebotomists collected whole blood, serum and a nasopharyngeal or oropharyngeal swab from each participant. Additional blood draws and questionnaires over an approximately 2-month period could optionally be provided by prospective study participants. Before DNA extraction, blood samples from the prospective study were shipped at room temperature or frozen.

The germline V gene provides CDR1 SGHAT and CDR2 FQNNGV. The CDR3 sequence holds 15 residues, the cysteine and phenylalanine included. CDR3 DNA is the only sequence kept; it has 45 bases, read in frame from the first base. The germline V and J ends show losses of 5 bases and 5 bases respectively, and no gene match explains 10 bases of the junction. What the authors observed across the whole study: Clinical and demographic metadata were provided uncurated, with the amount varying by source and participant.

TCRbeta CDR3 regions were amplified from genomic DNA using the immunoSEQ Assay, a bias-controlled multiplex PCR. In the source study's methods: Nucleated cell counts per sample were estimated from amplification of reference gene primers within the assay. To quantify the absolute abundance of each unique TCRbeta CDR3 rearrangement, sequence reads were collapsed and filtered. For each sample, productive Simpson clonality was calculated as the square root of Simpson's diversity index over productive rearrangements. As stored in TCRdb, this immuneACCESS dataset retains in-frame rearrangements with V and J assigned. A fraction of the clones does not appear; measured against another copy, unresolved V genes explain less than half of the discrepancy, and the remainder lacks a known reason. V and J calls and clone size are copied from that table; D and trimming were computed from the DNA. Present in this sample are approximately 440,000 clones, 87% of which were seen just once. Of the sample, 0.7% is held by the ten largest clones.

Comment on this clone: The antigen it binds to is not known. No clone much larger than this one lies a single base away; base qualities are absent.

The sequenced sample consisted of PBMCs or T cells enriched from blood (not recorded which). The chain is assembled from TRBV11-2 and TRBJ2-5; 8 bases in the junction line up with TRBD2. The origin of this receptor is a woman aged 18-29 years who had recovered from COVID-19. The DNA reads as follows: TGTGCCAGCAGCCCGACTAGCGAGGGCGGGGAGACCCAGTACTTC. This translates into CASSPTSEGGETQYF.